This entry features one T cell receptor beta chain sequence. Antigen specificity is unknown. This record comes from a study of cytomegalovirus exposure and HLA in healthy donors. About the research overall: A later analysis reported the same platform for the roughly 120 validation repertoires and the 666 first-cohort repertoires. Overall study results and limits: Among TCR beta chains, those listed as cytomegalovirus-associated numbered some 160.

Method: immunoSEQ multiplex PCR; TCRdb's copy keeps in-frame clones and lacks some. The data contain some 250,000 clones, about 92% of them singletons. The donors were in the approximately 130-subject validation cohort, distinct from the roughly 670-subject first cohort. Source material: PBMCs. The clonotype comes from a woman in her 30s in good health and CMV-seronegative.

The CDR3 DNA reads TGTGCCAGTAGTATATGGAGTAGCGGGAACACCGGGGAGCTGTTTTTT. Translating it yields CASSIWSSGNTGELFF. The genes are TRBV19 and TRBJ2-2, with D possibly matching TRBD2 (6 bases). V gave up 2 bases and J gave up 1 base, with 11 bases separating them. The CDR3 has 16 amino acids. Germline loops: CDR1 LNHDA, CDR2 SQIVND (reference sequence).